Given below is one TCR beta chain in context. It differs at one base from a far larger clone, so likely a read error. The authors amplified TCR beta CDR3 from genomic DNA using two-round multiplex PCR. Every TRBV and TRBJ gene had its own specific primer in first-round PCR. TCRdb fed the multiplex PCR reads into MiXCR, producing one record per CDR3 protein. The table lists tens of thousands of distinct CDR3 sequences, roughly 40% of them singletons. The CDR3 spans 16 residues. Germline CDR1 is MNHEY and CDR2 is SVGEGT. These data come from a study of prognosis after radiotherapy for stage I lung cancer. In the study overall: Enrolled patients comprised some 13 with newly diagnosed primary stage I lung tumors and several with oligometastatic NSCLC after surgical resection of the primary tumor.

The source is a donor older than 45 with non-small cell lung cancer. This sample comprised PBMCs, obtained before or after stereotactic body radiation therapy (not recorded which). The chain couples TRBV6-2 or TRBV6-3 to TRBJ2-2, with TRBD1 matching over 8 bases. The CDR3 here is CASSLRTGRDTGELVF. The DNA of the CDR3 is TGTGCCAGCAGTTTACGGACAGGGCGGGACACCGGGGAGCTGGTTTTT.